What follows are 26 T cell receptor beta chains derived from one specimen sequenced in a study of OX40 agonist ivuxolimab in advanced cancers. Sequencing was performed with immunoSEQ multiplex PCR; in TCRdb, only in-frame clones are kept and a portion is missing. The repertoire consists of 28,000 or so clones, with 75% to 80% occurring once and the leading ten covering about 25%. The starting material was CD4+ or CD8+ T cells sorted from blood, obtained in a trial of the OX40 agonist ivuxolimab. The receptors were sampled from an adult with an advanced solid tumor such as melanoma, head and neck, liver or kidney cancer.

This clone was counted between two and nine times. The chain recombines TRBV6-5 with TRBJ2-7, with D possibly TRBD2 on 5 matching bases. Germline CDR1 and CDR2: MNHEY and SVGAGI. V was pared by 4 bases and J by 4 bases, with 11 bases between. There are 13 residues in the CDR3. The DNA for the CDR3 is TGTGCCAGCAGTTTTATCGGGGATTACGAGCAGTACTTC. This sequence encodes CASSFIGDYEQYF.

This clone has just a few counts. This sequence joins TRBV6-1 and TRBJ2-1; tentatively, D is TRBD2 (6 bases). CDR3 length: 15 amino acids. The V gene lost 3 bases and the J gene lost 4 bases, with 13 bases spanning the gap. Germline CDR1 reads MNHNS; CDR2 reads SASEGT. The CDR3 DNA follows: TGTGCCAGCAGTGAGACCGGGGGAGGATACAATGAGCAGTTCTTC. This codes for CASSETGGGYNEQFF.

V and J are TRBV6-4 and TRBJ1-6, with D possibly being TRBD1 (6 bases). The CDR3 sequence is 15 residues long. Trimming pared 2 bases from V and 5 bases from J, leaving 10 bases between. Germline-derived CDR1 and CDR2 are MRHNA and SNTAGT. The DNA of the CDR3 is TGTGCCAGCAGTGACGGCACAGGGCATAATTCACCCCTCCACTTT. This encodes CASSDGTGHNSPLHF.

CDR3 bases: TGTGCCAGCAGCCCCGGTACACAGGGTTACTCTGGAAACACCATATATTTT. As protein: CASSPGTQGYSGNTIYF. The chain recombines TRBV7-7 with TRBJ1-3; possibly TRBD1 for D (6 bases). Germline V gene sequence: CDR1 SSHAT, CDR2 FNYEAQ (reference sequence). This CDR3 has 17 amino acids. V lost 5 bases to trimming and J lost 0 bases, with 17 bases between them. The full variable domain, rest sourced from reference TRBV7-7 and TRBJ1-3, is GAGVSQSPRYKVTKRGQDVTLRCDPISSHATLYWYQQALGQGPEFLTYFNYEAQPDKSGLPSDRFSAERPEGSISTLTIQRTEQRDSAMYRCASSPGTQGYSGNTIYFGEGSWLTVV.

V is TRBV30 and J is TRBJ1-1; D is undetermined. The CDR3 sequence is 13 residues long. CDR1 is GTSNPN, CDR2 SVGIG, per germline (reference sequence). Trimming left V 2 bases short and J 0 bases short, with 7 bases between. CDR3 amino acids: CAWSNTVNTEAFF. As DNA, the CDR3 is TGTGCCTGGAGTAATACGGTGAACACTGAAGCTTTCTTT.

CDR3 protein: CASSSPRRNTEAFF. In nucleotides, the CDR3 is TGTGCCAGCAGCTCCCCCCGACGGAACACTGAAGCTTTCTTT. The chain joins TRBV7-9 to TRBJ1-1, with D uncertain. Trimming shortened V by 4 bases and J by 1 base, and 10 bases separated the two germline ends. The CDR3 runs 14 residues. The V gene's germline CDR1 is SEHNR and CDR2 FQNEAQ (reference sequence).

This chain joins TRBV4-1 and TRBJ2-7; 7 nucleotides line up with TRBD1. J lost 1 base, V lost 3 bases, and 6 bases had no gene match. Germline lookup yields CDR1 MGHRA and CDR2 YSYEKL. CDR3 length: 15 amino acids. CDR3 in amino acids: CASSQIPGQSYEQYF. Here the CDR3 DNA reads TGCGCCAGCAGCCAGATCCCGGGACAGTCCTACGAGCAGTACTTC.

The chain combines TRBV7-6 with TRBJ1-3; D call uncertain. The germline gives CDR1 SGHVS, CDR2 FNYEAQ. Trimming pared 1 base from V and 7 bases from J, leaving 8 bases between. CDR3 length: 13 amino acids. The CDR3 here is CASSLGSWNTIYF. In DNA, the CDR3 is TGTGCCAGCAGCTTAGGGTCGTGGAACACCATATATTTT.

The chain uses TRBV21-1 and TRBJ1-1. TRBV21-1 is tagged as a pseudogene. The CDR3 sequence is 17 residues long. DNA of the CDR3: TGTGCCAGCAGCCCGGTAGGAAGGGGACCTATGAACACTGAAGCTTTCTTT. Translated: CASSPVGRGPMNTEAFF.

This CDR3 reads CASSQGGALSYEQYF. The CDR3 DNA follows: TGTGCCAGCAGCCAAGGGGGGGCACTCTCCTACGAGCAGTACTTC. The chain combines TRBV16 with TRBJ2-7; D may be TRBD2 (7 bases). The CDR3 runs 15 residues. V dropped 2 bases and J dropped 0 bases, with 11 bases sitting between them. Germline values: CDR1 KGHSY, CDR2 FQNENV.

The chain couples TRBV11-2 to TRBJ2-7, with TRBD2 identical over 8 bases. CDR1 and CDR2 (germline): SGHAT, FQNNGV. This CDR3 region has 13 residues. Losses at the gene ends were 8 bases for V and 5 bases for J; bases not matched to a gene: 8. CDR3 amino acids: CASCNGGADEQYF. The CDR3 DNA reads TGTGCCAGCTGCAACGGGGGGGCGGACGAGCAGTACTTC.

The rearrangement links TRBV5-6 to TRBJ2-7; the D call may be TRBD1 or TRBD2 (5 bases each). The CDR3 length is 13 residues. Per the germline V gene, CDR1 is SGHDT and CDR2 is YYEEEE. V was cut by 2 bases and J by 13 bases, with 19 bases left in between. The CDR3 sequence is CASSFSQGALKYF. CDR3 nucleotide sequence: TGTGCCAGCAGCTTTTCTCAGGGAGCGCTTAAATACTTC.

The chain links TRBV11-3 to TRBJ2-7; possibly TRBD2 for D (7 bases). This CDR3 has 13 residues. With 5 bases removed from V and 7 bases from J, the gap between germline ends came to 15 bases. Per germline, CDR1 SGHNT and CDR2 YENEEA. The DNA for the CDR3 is TGTGCCAGCAGCCACGGGGGGCAGGAGGAGCAGTACTTC. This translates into CASSHGGQEEQYF.

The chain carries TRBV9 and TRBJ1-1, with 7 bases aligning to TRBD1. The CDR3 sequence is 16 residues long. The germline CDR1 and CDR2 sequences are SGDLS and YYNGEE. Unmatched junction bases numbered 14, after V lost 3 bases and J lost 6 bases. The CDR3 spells CASSANPQGGLPEAFF. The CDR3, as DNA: TGTGCCAGCAGCGCTAACCCCCAGGGGGGGCTCCCTGAAGCTTTCTTT. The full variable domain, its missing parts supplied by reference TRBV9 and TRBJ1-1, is DSGVTQTPKHLITATGQRVTLRCSPRSGDLSVYWYQQSLDQGLQFLIQYYNGEERAKGNILERFSAQQFPDLHSELNLSSLELGDSALYFCASSANPQGGLPEAFFGQGTRLTVV.

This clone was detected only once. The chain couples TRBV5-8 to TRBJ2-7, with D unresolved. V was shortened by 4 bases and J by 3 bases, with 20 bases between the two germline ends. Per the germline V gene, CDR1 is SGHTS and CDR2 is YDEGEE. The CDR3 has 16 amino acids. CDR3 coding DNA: TGTGCCAGCAGCCTTTTCCCCCGCGAAGGAATCTACGAGCAGTACTTC. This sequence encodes CASSLFPREGIYEQYF.

CDR3 sequence: CASSWALNTEAFF. DNA of the CDR3: TGTGCCAGTAGTTGGGCTTTAAACACTGAAGCTTTCTTT. The gene calls are TRBV19 and TRBJ1-1; D is unclear. Germline V gene data show CDR1 as LNHDA and CDR2 as SQIVND (reference sequence). The V end was cut by 5 bases, the J end by 2 bases, with 9 bases between. There are 13 residues in the CDR3.

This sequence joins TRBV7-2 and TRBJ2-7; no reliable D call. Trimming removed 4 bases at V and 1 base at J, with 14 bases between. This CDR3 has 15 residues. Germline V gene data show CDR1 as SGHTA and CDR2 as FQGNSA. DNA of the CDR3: TGTGCCAGCAGCTCCGACGGACGAAGTTCCTACGAGCAGTACTTC. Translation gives CASSSDGRSSYEQYF.

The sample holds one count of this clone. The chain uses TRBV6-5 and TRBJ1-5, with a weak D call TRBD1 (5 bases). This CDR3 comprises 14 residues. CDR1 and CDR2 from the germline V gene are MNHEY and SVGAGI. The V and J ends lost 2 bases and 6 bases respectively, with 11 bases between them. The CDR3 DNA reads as TGTGCCAGCAGTTACATGGGGCTGGGTCAGCCCCAGCATTTT. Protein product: CASSYMGLGQPQHF.

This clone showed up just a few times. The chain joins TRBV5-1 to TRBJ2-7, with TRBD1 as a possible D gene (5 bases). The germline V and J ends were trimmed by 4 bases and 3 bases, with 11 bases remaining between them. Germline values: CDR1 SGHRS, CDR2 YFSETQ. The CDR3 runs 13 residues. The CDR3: CASSLGPYYEQYF. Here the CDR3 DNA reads TGCGCCAGCAGCCTGGGGCCGTACTACGAGCAGTACTTC.

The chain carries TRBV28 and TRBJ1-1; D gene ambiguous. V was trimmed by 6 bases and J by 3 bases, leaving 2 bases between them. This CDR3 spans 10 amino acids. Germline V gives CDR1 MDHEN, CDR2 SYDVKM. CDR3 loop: CASSDTEAFF. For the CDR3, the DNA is TGTGCCAGCAGCGACACTGAAGCTTTCTTT.

As DNA, the CDR3 is TGTGCCAGCAGTGAATACGGCGGGGGGGCCATCACCGGGGAGCTGTTTTTT. Amino acids: CASSEYGGGAITGELFF. This chain links TRBV25-1 with TRBJ2-2; TRBD2 agrees at 9 bases. Germline CDR1 MGHDK, CDR2 SYGVNS. The CDR3 runs to 17 residues. Germline trimming cut 0 bases from V and 4 bases from J; bases unmatched to any gene: 6.

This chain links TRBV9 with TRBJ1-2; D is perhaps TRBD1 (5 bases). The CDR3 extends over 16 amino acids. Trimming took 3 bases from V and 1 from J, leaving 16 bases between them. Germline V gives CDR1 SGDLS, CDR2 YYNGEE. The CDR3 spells CASSGPRQIINYGYTF. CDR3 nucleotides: TGTGCCAGCAGCGGCCCTAGACAGATCATTAACTATGGCTACACCTTC.

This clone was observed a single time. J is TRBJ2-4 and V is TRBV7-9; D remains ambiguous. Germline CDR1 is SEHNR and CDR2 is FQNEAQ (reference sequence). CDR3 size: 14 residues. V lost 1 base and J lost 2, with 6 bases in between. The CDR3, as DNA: TGTGCCAGCAGCTTAGACTCGTCCAAAAACATTCAGTACTTC. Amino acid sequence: CASSLDSSKNIQYF.

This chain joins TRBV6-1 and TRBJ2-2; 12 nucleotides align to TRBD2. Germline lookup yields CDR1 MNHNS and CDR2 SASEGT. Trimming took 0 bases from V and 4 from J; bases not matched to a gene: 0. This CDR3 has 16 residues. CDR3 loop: CASSEALAGGTGELFF. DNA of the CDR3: TGTGCCAGCAGTGAAGCACTAGCGGGAGGCACCGGGGAGCTGTTTTTT.

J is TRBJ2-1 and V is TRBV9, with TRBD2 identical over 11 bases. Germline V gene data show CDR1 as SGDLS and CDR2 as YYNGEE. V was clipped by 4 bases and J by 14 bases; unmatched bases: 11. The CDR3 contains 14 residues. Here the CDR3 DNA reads TGTGCCAGCAGCCCAGGTGGTAGCGGGGGGGCCGAGTTCTTC. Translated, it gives CASSPGGSGGAEFF. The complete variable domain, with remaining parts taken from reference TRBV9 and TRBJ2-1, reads DSGVTQTPKHLITATGQRVTLRCSPRSGDLSVYWYQQSLDQGLQFLIQYYNGEERAKGNILERFSAQQFPDLHSELNLSSLELGDSALYFCASSPGGSGGAEFFGPGTRLTVL.

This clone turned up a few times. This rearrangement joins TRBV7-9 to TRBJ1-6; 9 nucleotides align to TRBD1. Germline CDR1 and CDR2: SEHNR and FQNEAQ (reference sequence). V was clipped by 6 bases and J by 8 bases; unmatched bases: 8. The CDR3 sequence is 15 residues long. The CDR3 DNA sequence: TGTGCCAGCAGTTTCGGACAGGGGTTGGATTCACCCCTCCACTTT. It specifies CASSFGQGLDSPLHF.